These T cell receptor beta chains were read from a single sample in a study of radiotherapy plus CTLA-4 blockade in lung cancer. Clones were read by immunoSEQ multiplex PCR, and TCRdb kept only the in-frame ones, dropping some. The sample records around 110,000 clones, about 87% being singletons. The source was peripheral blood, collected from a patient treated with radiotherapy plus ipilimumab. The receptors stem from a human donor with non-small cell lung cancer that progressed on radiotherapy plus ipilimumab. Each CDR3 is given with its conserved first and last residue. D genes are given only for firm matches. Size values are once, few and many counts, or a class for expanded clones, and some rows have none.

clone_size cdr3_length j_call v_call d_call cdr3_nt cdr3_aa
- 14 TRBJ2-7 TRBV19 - TGTGCCAGTAGTATGGACCTTTCGAGGGAGAAGCAGTACTTC CASSMDLSREKQYF
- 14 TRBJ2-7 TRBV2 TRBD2 TGTGCCAGCGAGACTAGCGGGAGTTTCAACGAGCAGTACTTC CASETSGSFNEQYF
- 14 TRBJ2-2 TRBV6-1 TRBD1 TGTGCCAGCAGTGAAGGACAGGGGGCTTACCGGCTGTTTTTT CASSEGQGAYRLFF
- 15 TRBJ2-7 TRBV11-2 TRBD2 TGTGCCAGCAGCACGATCGGGACTAGTTTCTACGAGCAGTACTTC CASSTIGTSFYEQYF
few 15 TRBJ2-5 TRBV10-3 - TGTGCCATCAGTGAGTCGAGTACCGGGACAGAGACCCAGTACTTC CAISESSTGTETQYF
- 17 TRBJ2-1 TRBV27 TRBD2 TGTGCCAGCAGTCGCCCCCCGTCCTGGACTAGCACCAATGAGCAGTTCTTC CASSRPPSWTSTNEQFF
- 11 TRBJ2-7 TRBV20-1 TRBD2 TGCAGCGGAGCGGGAGGGCGCGAGCAGTACTTC CSGAGGREQYF
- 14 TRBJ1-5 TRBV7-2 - TGTGCCAGCAGCCGAGGCGGTGGGAATCAGCCCCAGCATTTT CASSRGGGNQPQHF
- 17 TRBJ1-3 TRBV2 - TGTGCCAGCAGGGGGGCTGGGGCACAAAGCTCTGGAAACACCATATATTTT CASRGAGAQSSGNTIYF
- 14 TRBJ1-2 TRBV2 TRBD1 TGTGCCACCTACCGGACAGGGACTAACTATGGCTACACCTTC CATYRTGTNYGYTF
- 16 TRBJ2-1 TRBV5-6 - TGTGCCAGCAGCTTGGCCGGCAGGGGATCTGACAATGAGCAGTTCTTC CASSLAGRGSDNEQFF
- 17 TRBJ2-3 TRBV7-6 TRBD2 TGTGCCAGCAGCTTAGATGTTGCGGGAGACGGCACAGATACGCAGTATTTT CASSLDVAGDGTDTQYF
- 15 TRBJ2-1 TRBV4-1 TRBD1 TGCGCCAGCAGCCAAGATGGGACAGGGTTCGGTGAGCAGTTCTTC CASSQDGTGFGEQFF
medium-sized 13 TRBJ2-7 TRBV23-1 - TGCGCCAGCAGTCTGCGACAGGGAGGCGAGCAGTACTTC CASSLRQGGEQYF
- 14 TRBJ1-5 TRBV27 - TGTGCCAGCAGTCGGGGATTAGGCAATCAGCCCCAGCATTTT CASSRGLGNQPQHF
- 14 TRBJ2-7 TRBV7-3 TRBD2 TGTGCCAGCAGCCGCACCGGACTAGCGAGCGAGCAGTACTTC CASSRTGLASEQYF
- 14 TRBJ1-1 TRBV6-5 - TGTGCCAGCAGTTACCAAGAAGGGTGGACTGAAGCTTTCTTT CASSYQEGWTEAFF
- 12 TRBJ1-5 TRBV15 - TGTGCCACCAGCAGAGATCGCCAGCCCCAGCATTTT CATSRDRQPQHF
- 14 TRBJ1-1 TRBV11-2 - TGTGCCAGCAGCTTCCTGGGCGGGGGCACTGAAGCTTTCTTT CASSFLGGGTEAFF
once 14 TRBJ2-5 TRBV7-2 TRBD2 TGTGCCAGCAGCGTTAGCGGGAGAGCGGAGACCCAGTACTTC CASSVSGRAETQYF
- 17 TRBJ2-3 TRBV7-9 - TGTGCCAGCAGCTTACCGGGGAAGATCTCGGGCACAGATACGCAGTATTTT CASSLPGKISGTDTQYF
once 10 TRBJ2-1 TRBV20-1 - TGCAGTGGGTGGGACTTTAAGGAGTTCTTC CSGWDFKEFF
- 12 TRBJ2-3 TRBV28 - TGTGCCAGCAGTTTGGTCACAGATACGCAGTATTTT CASSLVTDTQYF
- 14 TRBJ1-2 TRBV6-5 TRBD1 TGTGCCAGCAGCCGCCGGGACAGAAACTATGGCTACACCTTC CASSRRDRNYGYTF
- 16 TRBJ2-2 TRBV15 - TGTGCCACCACGAGCATGGGGCGCTGGGGCACCGGGGAGCTGTTTTTT CATTSMGRWGTGELFF
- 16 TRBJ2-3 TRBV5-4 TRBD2 TGTGCCAGCAGCTTTTTCCTAGCGGGAGGAACAGATACGCAGTATTTT CASSFFLAGGTDTQYF
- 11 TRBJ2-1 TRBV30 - TGTGCCTGGAGTCGGTGGAGTGAGCAGTTCTTC CAWSRWSEQFF
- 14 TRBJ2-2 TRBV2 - TGTGCCAGCAGTTCGGGGGTCAAGGCCGGGGAGCTGTTTTTT CASSSGVKAGELFF
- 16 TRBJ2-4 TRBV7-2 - TGTGCCAGCAGCAAGCCCGGCAAGACCACCCAAAACATTCAGTACTTC CASSKPGKTTQNIQYF
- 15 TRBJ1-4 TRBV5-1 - TGCGCCAGCAGCTGGGGCGGGGGTGCTAATGAAAAACTGTTTTTT CASSWGGGANEKLFF
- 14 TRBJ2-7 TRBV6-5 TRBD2 TGTGCCAGCAGTGCTATAGCGGGAGGGCCGGTGCAGTACTTC CASSAIAGGPVQYF
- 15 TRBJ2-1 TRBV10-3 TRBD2 TGTGCCATCAGAGGCACCGGGACTAGCGGAAATGAGCAGTTCTTC CAIRGTGTSGNEQFF
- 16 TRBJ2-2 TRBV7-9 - TGTGCCAGCAGCCAGAGGCGAACTCTACACACCGGGGAGCTGTTTTTT CASSQRRTLHTGELFF
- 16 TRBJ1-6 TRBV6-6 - TGTGCCAGCAGTTCGGACCAAAGCTCCTATAATTCACCCCTCCACTTT CASSSDQSSYNSPLHF
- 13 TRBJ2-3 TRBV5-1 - TGCGCCAGCAGCGCTAGCGGCACAGATACGCAGTATTTT CASSASGTDTQYF
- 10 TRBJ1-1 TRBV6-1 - TGTGCCAGCAGCCTAACTGAAGCTTTCTTT CASSLTEAFF
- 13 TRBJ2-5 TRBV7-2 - TGTGCCAGCAGCCGTCGGACCCAAGAGACCCAGTACTTC CASSRRTQETQYF
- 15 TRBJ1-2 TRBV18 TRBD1 TGTGCCAGCTCGTCTTTAGGACAGGGCGGCTTTGGCTACACCTTC CASSSLGQGGFGYTF
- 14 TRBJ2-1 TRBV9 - TGTGCCAGCAGCGTAGGGAGTCGGGCCAATGAGCAGTTCTTC CASSVGSRANEQFF
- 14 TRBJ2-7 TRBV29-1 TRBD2 TGCAGCGTCAACGGGGCTAGCGGGAGTTACGAGCAGTACTTC CSVNGASGSYEQYF
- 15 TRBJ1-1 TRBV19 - TGTGCCAGTTACTCGGTTCATCAGGGCAACACTGAAGCTTTCTTT CASYSVHQGNTEAFF
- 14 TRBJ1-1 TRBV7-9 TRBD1 TGTGCCAGCAGCTTCCAGGGGGCGAACACTGAAGCTTTCTTT CASSFQGANTEAFF
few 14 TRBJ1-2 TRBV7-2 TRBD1 TGTGCCAGCAGCGTCCGGGACAGGGACTATGGCTACACCTTC CASSVRDRDYGYTF
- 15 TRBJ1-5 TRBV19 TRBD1 TGTGCCAGTAGAAGCCAGGGGGGGGGCAATCAGCCCCAGCATTTT CASRSQGGGNQPQHF
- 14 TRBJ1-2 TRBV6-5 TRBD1 TGTGCCAGCAGTCGACAGGGGCCAGCCTATGGCTACACCTTC CASSRQGPAYGYTF
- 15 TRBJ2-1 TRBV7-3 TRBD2 TGTGCCAGCAGCTTTACTCGGGAGGCATACAATGAGCAGTTCTTC CASSFTREAYNEQFF
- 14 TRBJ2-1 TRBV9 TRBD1 TGTGCCAGCAGCCCGAGGCAGGGGGTCAATGAGCAGTTCTTC CASSPRQGVNEQFF
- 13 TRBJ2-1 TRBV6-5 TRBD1 TGTGCCACCCGACAGGGGGGAACCAATGAGCAGTTCTTC CATRQGGTNEQFF
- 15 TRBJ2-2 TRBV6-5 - TGTGCCAGCAGTTATGGGGGGCGCTTTCCCGGGGAGCTGTTTTTT CASSYGGRFPGELFF
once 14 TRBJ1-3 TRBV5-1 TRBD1 TGCGCCAGCAGCCCAGGGGGCAGGGAGGACACCATATATTTT CASSPGGREDTIYF
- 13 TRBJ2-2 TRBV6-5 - TGTGCCAGCAGCCGCGAATCCACCGGGGAGCTGTTTTTT CASSRESTGELFF